This TCR beta chain derives from a study of blood T cells in healthy people across ages. Notes on the study in general: Researchers said unsorted PBMCs prevented a conclusive naive versus antigen-experienced comparison.

In regard to this clonotype: Its antigen is still unknown.

The CDR3 contains 15 residues. CDR1 SGHVS and CDR2 FQNEAQ come from the germline V gene. It was with a sample-barcoded 5' primer and a J-beta primer mix that a second PCR of roughly 7 to 12 cycles was run. MiXCR, applied by TCRdb to the 5' RACE reads, yields one record per CDR3 protein. This table holds more than 650,000 distinct CDR3 sequences, 20% to 25% found once. The TCR sequence derives from a man in his 70s in good health. The chain couples TRBV7-8 to TRBJ2-1, with TRBD2 matching over 9 bases. The J call may be faulty, since TRBJ2-5 better matches the DNA end. The sequenced material came from blood. For the CDR3, the DNA is TGTGCCAGCAGCTTAGTAGCGGGAGTTTTAAAGACCCAGTACTTC. It encodes CASSLVAGVLKTQYF.